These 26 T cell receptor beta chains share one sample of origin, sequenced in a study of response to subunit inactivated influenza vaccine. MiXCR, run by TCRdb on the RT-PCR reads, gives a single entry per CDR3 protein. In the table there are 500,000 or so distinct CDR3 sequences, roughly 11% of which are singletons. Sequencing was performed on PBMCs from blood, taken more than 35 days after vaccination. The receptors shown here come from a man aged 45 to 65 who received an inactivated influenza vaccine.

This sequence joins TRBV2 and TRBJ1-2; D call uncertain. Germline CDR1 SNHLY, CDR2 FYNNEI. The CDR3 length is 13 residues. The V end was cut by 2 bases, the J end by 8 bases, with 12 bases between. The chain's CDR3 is CASSESPGTGYTF. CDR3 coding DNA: TGTGCCAGCAGTGAATCCCCGGGAACGGGCTACACCTTC. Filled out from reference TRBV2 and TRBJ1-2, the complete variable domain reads EPEVTQTPSHQVTQMGQEVILRCVPISNHLYFYWYRQILGQKVEFLVSFYNNEISEKSEIFDDQFSVERPDGSNFTLKIRSTKLEDSAMYFCASSESPGTGYTFGSGTRLTVV.

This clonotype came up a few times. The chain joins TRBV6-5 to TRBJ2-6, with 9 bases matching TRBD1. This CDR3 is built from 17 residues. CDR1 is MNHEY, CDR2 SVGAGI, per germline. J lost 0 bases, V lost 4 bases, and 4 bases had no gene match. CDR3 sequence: CASSSGTGNSGANVLTF. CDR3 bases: TGTGCCAGCAGTTCCGGGACAGGGAACTCTGGGGCCAACGTCCTGACTTTC.

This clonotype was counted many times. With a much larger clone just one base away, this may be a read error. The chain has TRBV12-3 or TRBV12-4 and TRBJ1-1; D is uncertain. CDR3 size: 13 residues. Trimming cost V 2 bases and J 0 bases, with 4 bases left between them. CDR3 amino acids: CASSLRMNTEAFF. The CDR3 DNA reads TGTGCCAGCAGTTTAAGGATGAACACTGAAGCTTTCTTT.

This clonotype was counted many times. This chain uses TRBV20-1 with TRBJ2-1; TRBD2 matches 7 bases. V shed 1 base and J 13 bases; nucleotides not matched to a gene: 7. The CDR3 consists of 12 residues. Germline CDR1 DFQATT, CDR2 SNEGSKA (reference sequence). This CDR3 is CSARVREANQFF. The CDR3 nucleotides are TGCAGTGCTAGAGTACGGGAGGCCAATCAGTTCTTC.

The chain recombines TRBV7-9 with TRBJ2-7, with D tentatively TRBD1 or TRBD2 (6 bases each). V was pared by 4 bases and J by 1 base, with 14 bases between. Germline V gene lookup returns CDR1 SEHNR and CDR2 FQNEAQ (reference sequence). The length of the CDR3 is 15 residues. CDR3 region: CASSWGATTSYEQYF. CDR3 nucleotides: TGTGCCAGCAGCTGGGGGGCAACCACTTCCTACGAGCAGTACTTC.

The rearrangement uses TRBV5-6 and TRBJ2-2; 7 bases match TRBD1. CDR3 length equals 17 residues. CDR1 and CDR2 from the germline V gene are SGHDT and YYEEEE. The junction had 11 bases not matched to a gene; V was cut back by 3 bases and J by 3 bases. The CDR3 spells CASSSGLGGAYTGELFF. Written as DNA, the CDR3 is TGTGCCAGCAGCTCTGGCCTAGGGGGCGCGTACACCGGGGAGCTGTTTTTT.

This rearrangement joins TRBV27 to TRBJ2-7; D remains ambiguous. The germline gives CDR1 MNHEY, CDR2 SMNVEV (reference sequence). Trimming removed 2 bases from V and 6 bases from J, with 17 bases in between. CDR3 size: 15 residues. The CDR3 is CASSLRQVPILEQYF. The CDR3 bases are TGTGCCAGCAGTTTAAGGCAGGTCCCCATTCTCGAGCAGTACTTC.

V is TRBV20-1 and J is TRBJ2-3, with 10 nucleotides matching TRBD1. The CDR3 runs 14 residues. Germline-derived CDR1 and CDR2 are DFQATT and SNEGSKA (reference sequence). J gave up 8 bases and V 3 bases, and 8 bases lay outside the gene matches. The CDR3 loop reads CSASAGTGVGTQYF. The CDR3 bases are TGCAGTGCTAGCGCCGGGACAGGGGTCGGTACGCAGTATTTT.

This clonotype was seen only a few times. CDR3 in DNA: TGCAGTGCCTTGACAGGATCTTATAATTCACCCCTCCACTTT. Translating gives CSALTGSYNSPLHF. The chain couples TRBV20-1 to TRBJ1-6, with D perhaps TRBD1 (6 bases). Germline lookup yields CDR1 DFQATT and CDR2 SNEGSKA (reference sequence). The CDR3 totals 14 residues. Trimming removed 6 bases from V and 4 bases from J, with 13 bases in between.

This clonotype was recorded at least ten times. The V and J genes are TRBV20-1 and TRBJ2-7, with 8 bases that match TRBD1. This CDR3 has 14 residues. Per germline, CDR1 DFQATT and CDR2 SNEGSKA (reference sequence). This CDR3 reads CSITGQGFPYEQYF. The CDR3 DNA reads TGCAGCATAACCGGACAGGGATTCCCCTACGAGCAGTACTTC.

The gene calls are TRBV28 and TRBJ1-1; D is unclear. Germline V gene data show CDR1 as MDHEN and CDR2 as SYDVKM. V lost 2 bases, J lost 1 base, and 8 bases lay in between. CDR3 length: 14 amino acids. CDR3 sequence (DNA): TGTGCCAGCAGTTTAGGCCGGCAGAACACTGAAGCTTTCTTT. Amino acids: CASSLGRQNTEAFF. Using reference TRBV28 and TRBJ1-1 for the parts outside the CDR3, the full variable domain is DVKVTQSSRYLVKRTGEKVFLECVQDMDHENMFWYRQDPGLGLRLIYFSYDVKMKEKGDIPEGYSVSREKKERFSLILESASTNQTSMYLCASSLGRQNTEAFFGQGTRLTVV.

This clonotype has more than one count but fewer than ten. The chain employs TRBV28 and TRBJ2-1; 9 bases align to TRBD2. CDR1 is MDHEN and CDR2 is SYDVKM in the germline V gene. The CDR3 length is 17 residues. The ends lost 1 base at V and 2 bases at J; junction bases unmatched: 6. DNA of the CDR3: TGTGCCAGCAGTTTATCATTGCGGGAGGGACCCTACAATGAGCAGTTCTTC. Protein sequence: CASSLSLREGPYNEQFF.

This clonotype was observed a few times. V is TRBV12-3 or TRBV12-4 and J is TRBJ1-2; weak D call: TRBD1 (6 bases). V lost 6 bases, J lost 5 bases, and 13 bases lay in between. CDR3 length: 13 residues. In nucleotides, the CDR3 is TGTGCCAGCAGACAAGGGGGTGAATATGGCTACACCTTC. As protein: CASRQGGEYGYTF.

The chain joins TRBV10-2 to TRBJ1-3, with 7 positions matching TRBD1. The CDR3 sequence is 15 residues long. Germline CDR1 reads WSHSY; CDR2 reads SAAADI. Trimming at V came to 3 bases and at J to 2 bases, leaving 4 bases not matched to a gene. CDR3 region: CASSDSGTAGNTIYF. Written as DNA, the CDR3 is TGCGCCAGCAGTGATTCCGGGACAGCTGGAAACACCATATATTTT.

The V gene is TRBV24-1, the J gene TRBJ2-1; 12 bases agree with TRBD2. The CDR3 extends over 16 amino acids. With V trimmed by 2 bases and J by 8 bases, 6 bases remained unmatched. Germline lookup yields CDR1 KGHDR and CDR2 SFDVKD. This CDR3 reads CATSDSLAGGPDEQFF. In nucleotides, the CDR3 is TGTGCCACCAGTGATTCACTAGCGGGAGGACCCGATGAGCAGTTCTTC.

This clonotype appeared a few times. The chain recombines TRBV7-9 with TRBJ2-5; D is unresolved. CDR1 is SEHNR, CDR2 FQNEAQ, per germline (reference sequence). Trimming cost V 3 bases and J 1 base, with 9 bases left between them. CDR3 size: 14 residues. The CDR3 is CASSLVSLQETQYF. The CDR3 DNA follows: TGTGCCAGCAGCTTGGTCAGTCTCCAAGAGACCCAGTACTTC. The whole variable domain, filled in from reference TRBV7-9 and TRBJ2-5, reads DTGVSQNPRHKITKRGQNVTFRCDPISEHNRLYWYRQTLGQGPEFLTYFQNEAQLEKSRLLSDRFSAERPKGSFSTLEIQRTEQGDSAMYLCASSLVSLQETQYFGPGTRLLVL.

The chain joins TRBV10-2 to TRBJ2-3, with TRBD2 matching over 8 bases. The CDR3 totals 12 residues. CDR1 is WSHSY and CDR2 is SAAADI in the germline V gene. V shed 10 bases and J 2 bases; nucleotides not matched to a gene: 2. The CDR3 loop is CATGGPTDTQYF. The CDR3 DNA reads TGCGCCACGGGGGGGCCCACAGATACGCAGTATTTT.

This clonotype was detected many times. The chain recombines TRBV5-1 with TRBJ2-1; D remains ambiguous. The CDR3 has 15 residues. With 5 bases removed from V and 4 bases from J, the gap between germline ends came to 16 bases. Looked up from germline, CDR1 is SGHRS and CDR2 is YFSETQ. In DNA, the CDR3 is TGCGCCAGCAGTCTGGCCCAGGCGGCGTACAATGAGCAGTTCTTC. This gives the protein CASSLAQAAYNEQFF.

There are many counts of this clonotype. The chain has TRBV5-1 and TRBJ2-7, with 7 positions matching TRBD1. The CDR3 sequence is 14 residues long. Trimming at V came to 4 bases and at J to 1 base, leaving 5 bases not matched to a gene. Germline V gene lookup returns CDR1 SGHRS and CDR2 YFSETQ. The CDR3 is CASSIQGLSYEQYF. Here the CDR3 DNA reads TGCGCCAGCAGCATACAGGGGTTATCCTACGAGCAGTACTTC.

The CDR3 DNA follows: TGCGCCAGCATGCGGTGGGACATAGGGACCGGGGAGCTGTTTTTT. It translates to CASMRWDIGTGELFF. The V call is TRBV10-2, the J call TRBJ2-2, with D tentatively TRBD1 (6 bases). V was shortened by 7 bases and J by 5 bases, with 17 bases between the two germline ends. Germline V gene sequence: CDR1 WSHSY, CDR2 SAAADI. The CDR3 totals 15 residues.

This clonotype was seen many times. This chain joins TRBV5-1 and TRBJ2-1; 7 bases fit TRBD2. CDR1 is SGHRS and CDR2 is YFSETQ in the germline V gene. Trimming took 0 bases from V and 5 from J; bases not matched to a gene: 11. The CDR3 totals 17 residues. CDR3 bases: TGCGCCAGCAGCTTGGGCGCTGGCGGGGGTGTCGACAATGAGCAGTTCTTC. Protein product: CASSLGAGGGVDNEQFF.

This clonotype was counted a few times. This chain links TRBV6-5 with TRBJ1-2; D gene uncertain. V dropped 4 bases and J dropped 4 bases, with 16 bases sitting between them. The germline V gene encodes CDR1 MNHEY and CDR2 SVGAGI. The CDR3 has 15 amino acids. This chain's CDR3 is CASSSDLEGIYGYTF. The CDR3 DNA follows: TGTGCCAGCAGTTCGGACCTAGAAGGTATCTATGGCTACACCTTC.

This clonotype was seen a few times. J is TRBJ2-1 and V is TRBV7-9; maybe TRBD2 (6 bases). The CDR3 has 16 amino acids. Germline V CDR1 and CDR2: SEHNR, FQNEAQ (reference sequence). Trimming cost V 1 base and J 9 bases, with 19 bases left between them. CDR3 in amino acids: CASSLVRGAPGVEQFF. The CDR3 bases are TGTGCCAGCAGCTTAGTGCGCGGGGCACCTGGGGTTGAGCAGTTCTTC.

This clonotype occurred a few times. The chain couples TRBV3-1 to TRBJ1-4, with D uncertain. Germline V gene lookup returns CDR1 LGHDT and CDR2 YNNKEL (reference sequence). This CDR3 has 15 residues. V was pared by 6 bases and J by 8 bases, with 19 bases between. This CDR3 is CASSFTGNGGEKLFF. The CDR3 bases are TGTGCCAGCAGTTTCACGGGCAATGGTGGCGAAAAACTGTTTTTT.

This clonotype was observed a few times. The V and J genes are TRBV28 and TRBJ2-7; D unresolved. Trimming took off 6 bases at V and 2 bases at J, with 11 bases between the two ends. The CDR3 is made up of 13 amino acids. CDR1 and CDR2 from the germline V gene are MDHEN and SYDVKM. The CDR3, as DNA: TGTGCCAGCAGCAACCCTGGGGCCTACGAGCAGTACTTC. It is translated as CASSNPGAYEQYF. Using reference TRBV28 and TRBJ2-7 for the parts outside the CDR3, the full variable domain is DVKVTQSSRYLVKRTGEKVFLECVQDMDHENMFWYRQDPGLGLRLIYFSYDVKMKEKGDIPEGYSVSREKKERFSLILESASTNQTSMYLCASSNPGAYEQYFGPGTRLTVT.

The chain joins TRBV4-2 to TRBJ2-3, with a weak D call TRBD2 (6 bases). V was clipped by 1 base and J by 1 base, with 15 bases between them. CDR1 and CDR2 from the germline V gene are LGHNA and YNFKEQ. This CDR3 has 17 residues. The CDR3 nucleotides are TGTGCCAGCAGCCAAGTAGCGGCGGGGTCCGGCACAGATACGCAGTATTTT. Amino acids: CASSQVAAGSGTDTQYF.